These T cell receptor beta chains were read from a single sample in a study of blood T cell repertoires in COVID-19. This table comes from immunoSEQ multiplex PCR, and its TCRdb copy is limited to in-frame clones, with some not included. This table has about 190,000 clones, roughly 89% appearing once. Sequenced material: peripheral blood. The receptor set was obtained from a man aged 45-65 years with acute or convalescent COVID-19. Both conserved end residues are part of each CDR3. D genes are given only for firm matches. A row's size may be missing; if present it is once, few, many or a size class.

clone_size	j_call	v_call	d_call	cdr3_nt	cdr3_aa
-	TRBJ2-5	TRBV7-9	TRBD2	TGTGCCAGCAGCATCGGGACTCGCGGGGGGGCATCTGGGGAGACCCAGTACTTC	CASSIGTRGGASGETQYF
-	TRBJ1-3	TRBV2	TRBD1	TGTGCCAGCGGGGGACAGGGCTCTGGAAACACCATATATTTT	CASGGQGSGNTIYF
-	TRBJ2-1	TRBV7-2	TRBD1	TGTGCCAGCAGCCCTACAGGGGCGCGCTACAATGAGCAGTTCTTC	CASSPTGARYNEQFF
once	TRBJ2-7	TRBV19	-	TGTGCCAGTAGTAAGGCGGGACAGCTATACGAGCAGTACTTC	CASSKAGQLYEQYF
-	TRBJ2-7	TRBV7-2	TRBD1	TGTGCCAGCAGCTTAGGGGGGACAGACTACGAGCAGTACTTC	CASSLGGTDYEQYF
-	TRBJ2-7	TRBV6-5	TRBD1	TGTGCCAGCAGTATGACAGGGAGTCCCTACGAGCAGTACTTC	CASSMTGSPYEQYF
-	TRBJ1-5	TRBV30	-	TGTGCCTGGACTGTAGGGAGGGAGGTTAGCAATCAGCCCCAGCATTTT	CAWTVGREVSNQPQHF
-	TRBJ1-2	TRBV28	TRBD1	TGTGCCAGCAGTCCCCGGACAGGGACACTCTATGGCTACACCTTC	CASSPRTGTLYGYTF
-	TRBJ2-1	TRBV10-2	TRBD2	TGCGCCAGCACCCCAGCGGGGGGTCATTACAATGAGCAGTTCTTC	CASTPAGGHYNEQFF
-	TRBJ1-1	TRBV18	-	TGTGCCAGCTCACCGTGGACAGAGAACACTGAAGCTTTCTTT	CASSPWTENTEAFF
-	TRBJ2-2	TRBV18	TRBD2	TGTGCCAGCTCACCCCCGGGACTAGCGAACACCGGGGAGCTGTTTTTT	CASSPPGLANTGELFF
-	TRBJ1-4	TRBV5-1	-	TGCGCCAGCAGCTACTCCTCGGGGGGAGGTGAAAAACTGTTTTTT	CASSYSSGGGEKLFF
once	TRBJ1-3	TRBV29-1	TRBD1	TGCAGCGTTACAGGGGGAATAGGAAACACCATATATTTT	CSVTGGIGNTIYF
-	TRBJ2-7	TRBV27	-	TGTGCCAGCAGAACGCAGGCCGCAGGGGCGATTTCCTACGAGCAGTACTTC	CASRTQAAGAISYEQYF
once	TRBJ2-2	TRBV5-1	-	TGCGCCAGCAGCCCCGGGTCCCGAGCCACGAACACCGGGGAGCTGTTTTTT	CASSPGSRATNTGELFF
once	TRBJ1-5	TRBV6-5	TRBD1	TGTGCCAGCAGTCTTTCAGGGGGATATAATCAGCCCCAGCATTTT	CASSLSGGYNQPQHF
-	TRBJ2-1	TRBV5-1	TRBD2	TGCGCCAGCAGCTTGGAGACTAGCGGGCTGGATGAGCAGTTCTTC	CASSLETSGLDEQFF
-	TRBJ1-6	TRBV27	-	TGTGCCATACGACAGGCCAATAATTCACCCCTCCACTTT	CAIRQANNSPLHF
once	TRBJ2-3	TRBV7-2	-	TGTGCCAGCAGCTTAGCAGGGGGAAACACAGATACGCAGTATTTT	CASSLAGGNTDTQYF
-	TRBJ1-5	TRBV19	TRBD1	TGTGCCAGTAAGGAGACAGGGGATAAGGCCCAGCATTTT	CASKETGDKAQHF
-	TRBJ1-5	TRBV6-5	TRBD1	TGTGCCACCTCTCCGGGACAGGGGGCTCCTCAGCCCCAGCATTTT	CATSPGQGAPQPQHF
-	TRBJ2-7	TRBV27	TRBD2	TGTGCCAGCAGCCACACCGGGGCTAGCGGGAGGAGCGAGCAGTACTTC	CASSHTGASGRSEQYF
few	TRBJ2-1	TRBV7-9	-	TGTGCACTAGCTGGTGGGGTCTCCTACAATGAGCAGTTCTTC	CALAGGVSYNEQFF
-	TRBJ1-1	TRBV28	-	TGTGCCAGCAGGTACAGGGAGAACACTGAAGCTTTCTTT	CASRYRENTEAFF
-	TRBJ1-2	TRBV2	TRBD1	TGTGCCAGCAGTGAATCGGGACAGGGGGCCGTAAAACTCTTC	CASSESGQGAVKLF
-	TRBJ2-2	TRBV18	-	TGTGCCAGCTCACCACGAGAATCCGGGGAGCTGTTTTTT	CASSPRESGELFF
-	TRBJ2-7	TRBV5-1	TRBD2	TGCGCCAGCAGCCCCGAGGCGGGAGGACCCTACGAGCAGTACTTC	CASSPEAGGPYEQYF
once	TRBJ2-2	TRBV28	-	TGTGCCAGCAGAACTCCCGGGTTGGCCGGGGAGCTGTTTTTT	CASRTPGLAGELFF
-	TRBJ1-4	TRBV2	-	TGTGCCAGCAGTGAATCAGGGGTTAGTGAAAAACTGTTTTTT	CASSESGVSEKLFF
-	TRBJ2-2	TRBV19	TRBD2	TGTGCCAGTAGTTCAAAAGCGGGAGGCACCGGGGAGCTGTTTTTT	CASSSKAGGTGELFF
-	TRBJ2-1	TRBV30	TRBD1	TGTGCCTGGAGTGGCCGGACAGGGGCAAACAATGAGCAGTTCTTC	CAWSGRTGANNEQFF
-	TRBJ1-1	TRBV10-2	TRBD1	TGCGCCAGCAGTGAAGGGGGACAGGGGGCCTTCACTGAAGCTTTCTTT	CASSEGGQGAFTEAFF
once	TRBJ2-5	TRBV6-4	TRBD1	TGTGCCAGCAGCACCGGGACAGGGGAAGGGGAGACCCAGTACTTC	CASSTGTGEGETQYF
-	TRBJ2-5	TRBV28	TRBD1	TGTGCCAGCAGTAGGGACAGGGAAGAGACCCAGTACTTC	CASSRDREETQYF
-	TRBJ2-1	TRBV7-3	TRBD1	TGTGCCAGCAGCTTAGGGACAGGGGTCTACAATGAGCAGTTCTTC	CASSLGTGVYNEQFF
-	TRBJ1-5	TRBV5-1	-	TGCGCCAGCAGCTTCGCCGGTAGCAATCAGCCCCAGCATTTT	CASSFAGSNQPQHF
-	TRBJ1-1	TRBV4-3	-	TGCGCCAGCAGCCAAGATTGGTCAAAACCGAGCACTGAAGCTTTCTTT	CASSQDWSKPSTEAFF
-	TRBJ1-4	TRBV28	-	TGTGCCAGCAGTTTAGAGGGCCGAACTAATGAAAAACTGTTTTTT	CASSLEGRTNEKLFF
-	TRBJ2-3	TRBV30	-	TGTGCCTGGAGGGTCGACAGAACTAGCACAGATACGCAGTATTTT	CAWRVDRTSTDTQYF
-	TRBJ2-4	TRBV7-6	-	TGTGCCAGCAGCTTAGAAACAGGGTTAGCCAAAAACATTCAGTACTTC	CASSLETGLAKNIQYF
-	TRBJ2-1	TRBV7-9	TRBD1	TGTGCCAGCAGCTTACTGTTGGGACAGGGCCCCCACAATGAGCAGTTCTTC	CASSLLLGQGPHNEQFF
once	TRBJ1-5	TRBV6-5	-	TGTGCCAGCAGTTACTCCCAGTTTCAGCCCCAGCATTTT	CASSYSQFQPQHF
-	TRBJ2-2	TRBV5-1	-	TGCGCCAGCAGATCGGGGAACACCGGGGAGCTGTTTTTT	CASRSGNTGELFF
-	TRBJ2-5	TRBV4-3	TRBD2	TGCGCCAGCAGCCAAGAGCAAGGGATAGCGGGCCTATACTTC	CASSQEQGIAGLYF